Below, 25 T cell receptor beta chains from the same sample are listed, as sequenced in a study of OX40 agonist ivuxolimab in advanced cancers. Generated by immunoSEQ multiplex PCR, the TCRdb table keeps only in-frame clones and is missing some. The data contain about 34,000 clones, approximately 80% of them singletons. Here the sequenced sample was CD4+ or CD8+ T cells sorted from blood, taken in a trial of the OX40 agonist ivuxolimab. These receptors all stem from an adult with an advanced solid tumor such as melanoma, head and neck, liver or kidney cancer.

V usage is TRBV4-1 and J usage is TRBJ2-7; D unresolved. From germline, CDR1 is MGHRA and CDR2 YSYEKL. This CDR3 contains 17 residues. V was trimmed by 2 bases and J by 1 base, leaving 18 bases between them. The CDR3 here is CASSQMVPGRGSYEQYF. As DNA, the CDR3 is TGCGCCAGCAGCCAAATGGTGCCGGGCCGTGGGTCCTACGAGCAGTACTTC.

V usage is TRBV5-1 and J usage is TRBJ1-1; weak D call: TRBD1 (5 bases). In germline, CDR1 is SGHRS, CDR2 YFSETQ. The V end lost 2 bases, the J end lost 4 bases, and 9 bases lay between the germline ends. The CDR3 length is 13 residues. CDR3 DNA: TGCGCCAGCAGCTTCCAGGGAGCCACTGAAGCTTTCTTT. It encodes CASSFQGATEAFF.

The gene calls are TRBV4-1 and TRBJ1-3; D gene uncertain. V gave up 0 bases and J gave up 0 bases, with 12 bases separating them. This CDR3 spans 17 amino acids. CDR1 and CDR2 from the germline V gene are MGHRA and YSYEKL. CDR3 bases: TGCGCCAGCAGCCAAGATCATTTTAGAAACTCTGGAAACACCATATATTTT. Amino acids: CASSQDHFRNSGNTIYF.

CDR3 sequence reads: CAWSNSGPTNEKLFF. CDR3 bases: TGTGCCTGGAGTAACTCAGGGCCCACTAATGAAAAACTGTTTTTT. This chain links TRBV30 with TRBJ1-4; TRBD1 might be the D (5 bases). V gave up 2 bases and J gave up 2 bases, with 12 bases separating them. Germline CDR1 GTSNPN, CDR2 SVGIG (reference sequence). The CDR3 is 15 amino acids.

The rearrangement joins TRBV30 to TRBJ1-2, with 8 nucleotides matching TRBD1. J gave up 7 bases and V 3 bases, and 1 base lay outside the gene matches. The CDR3 is 11 amino acids. Germline V gives CDR1 GTSNPN, CDR2 SVGIG (reference sequence). CDR3 residues: CAWSGQGGYTF. The CDR3 DNA is TGTGCCTGGAGCGGACAGGGTGGCTACACCTTC. Together with reference TRBV30 and TRBJ1-2, the CDR3 gives the full variable domain: SQTIHQWPATLVQPVGSPLSLECTVEGTSNPNLYWYRQAAGRGLQLLFYSVGIGQISSEVPQNLSASRPQDRQFILSSKKLLLSDSGFYLCAWSGQGGYTFGSGTRLTVV.

This sequence joins TRBV9 and TRBJ1-1; tentative D call: TRBD1 (6 bases). This CDR3 has 13 amino acids. The germline V and J ends were trimmed by 4 bases and 1 base, with 8 bases remaining between them. Germline V CDR1 and CDR2: SGDLS, YYNGEE. CDR3 loop: CASSQQGNTEAFF. The CDR3 bases are TGTGCCAGCAGCCAACAGGGGAACACTGAAGCTTTCTTT. Drawing the rest from reference TRBV9 and TRBJ1-1, the complete variable domain is DSGVTQTPKHLITATGQRVTLRCSPRSGDLSVYWYQQSLDQGLQFLIQYYNGEERAKGNILERFSAQQFPDLHSELNLSSLELGDSALYFCASSQQGNTEAFFGQGTRLTVV.

A word on this clone: Since no conserved phenylalanine or tryptophan closes the CDR3, a read error is the likely cause. The chain uses TRBV4-1 and TRBJ1-5, with a possible D match to TRBD1 (6 bases). Germline V gives CDR1 MGHRA, CDR2 YSYEKL. V lost 0 bases, J lost 7 bases, and 13 bases lay in between. The CDR3 is made up of 15 amino acids. The CDR3 DNA is TGCGCCAGCAGCCAAGATCCGGGGGCAGGGCAGCCCCAGCATCTT. It yields the protein CASSQDPGAGQPQHL.

This clone was detected only once. The chain uses TRBV7-2 and TRBJ1-6; D uncertain. V shed 3 bases and J shed 8 bases, with 8 bases lying between them. This CDR3 is built from 13 residues. CDR1 is SGHTA and CDR2 is FQGNSA in the germline V gene. CDR3 residues: CASSFRTDSPLHF. For the CDR3, the DNA is TGTGCCAGCAGCTTCCGGACCGATTCACCCCTCCACTTT.

A single count supports this clone. The V gene is TRBV7-7, the J gene TRBJ2-5; 9 bases fit TRBD2. The V gene end was trimmed by 5 bases and the J gene end by 4 bases; junction bases not matched to a gene: 8. Germline values: CDR1 SSHAT, CDR2 FNYEAQ (reference sequence). The CDR3 has 15 amino acids. The CDR3, as DNA: TGTGCCAGCAGCCCTTGGCGGGGGGGCCGAGAGACCCAGTACTTC. This encodes CASSPWRGGRETQYF.

The rearrangement links TRBV11-2 to TRBJ1-1; weak D call: TRBD1 (5 bases). Germline CDR1 SGHAT, CDR2 FQNNGV. V gave up 0 bases and J gave up 2 bases, with 16 bases separating them. The CDR3 totals 17 residues. The CDR3 sequence: CASSLDRDWMTNTEAFF. The CDR3 DNA sequence: TGTGCCAGCAGCTTAGACAGGGACTGGATGACAAACACTGAAGCTTTCTTT.

This clone was counted only a few times. The chain links TRBV5-4 to TRBJ2-2; D possibly corresponds to TRBD1 (5 bases). The CDR3 consists of 14 residues. Trimming pared 4 bases from V and 7 bases from J, leaving 14 bases between. CDR1 and CDR2 (germline): SGHNT, YYREEE (reference sequence). The CDR3 region has the DNA TGTGCCAGCAGCCCGCAGGGTCAGGGCGGGGAGCTGTTTTTT. It specifies CASSPQGQGGELFF. Full variable domain (outside the CDR3, taken from reference TRBV5-4 and TRBJ2-2): ETGVTQSPTHLIKTRGQQVTLRCSSQSGHNTVSWYQQALGQGPQFIFQYYREEENGRGNFPPRFSGLQFPNYSSELNVNALELDDSALYLCASSPQGQGGELFFGEGSRLTVL.

This chain uses TRBV2 with TRBJ2-7, with TRBD1 matching 7 bases. V was pared by 11 bases and J by 0 bases, with 7 bases of the junction left unmatched. CDR1 is SNHLY and CDR2 is FYNNEI in the germline V gene. CDR3 length: 13 amino acids. In DNA form, the CDR3 reads TGTGCCGGATGGGACAGACACTCCTACGAGCAGTACTTC. Its protein product is CAGWDRHSYEQYF.

This chain connects TRBV4-2 to TRBJ2-5, with 14 nucleotides matching TRBD2. Per germline, CDR1 LGHNA and CDR2 YNFKEQ. This CDR3 comprises 20 residues. The V gene end was trimmed by 3 bases and the J gene end by 3 bases; junction bases not matched to a gene: 15. CDR3 nucleotide sequence: TGTGCCAGCAGCCAGAGGGGACTAGCGGGGGAGACTTATCTTGAAGAGACCCAGTACTTC. Translating gives CASSQRGLAGETYLEETQYF.

The chain is built from TRBV6-5 and TRBJ1-1; D is unresolved. The CDR3 loop spans 13 amino acids. The V end lost 4 bases, the J end lost 3 bases, and 9 bases lay between the germline ends. Germline V gives CDR1 MNHEY, CDR2 SVGAGI. In nucleotides, the CDR3 is TGTGCCAGCAGTTGGGTGAAGCACACTGAAGCTTTCTTT. This codes for CASSWVKHTEAFF.

The V and J genes are TRBV29-1 and TRBJ1-1; 7 nucleotides agree with TRBD1. V was clipped by 6 bases and J by 6 bases; unmatched bases: 13. The germline gives CDR1 SQVTM, CDR2 ANQGSEA. This CDR3 spans 14 amino acids. The DNA of the CDR3 is TGCAGCGTCCCAACGGGGACAGTTTTAGCTGAAGCTTTCTTT. Translating it yields CSVPTGTVLAEAFF.

The chain is built from TRBV5-1 and TRBJ1-2; D not certain. This CDR3 has 14 amino acids. V lost 5 bases and J 4 bases, leaving 15 bases between the germline ends. CDR1 is SGHRS, CDR2 YFSETQ, per germline. As DNA, the CDR3 is TGCGCCAGCAGACCCGGCGGTTCGGGCTATGGCTACACCTTC. Translated, it gives CASRPGGSGYGYTF.

This clone was detected once. The chain joins TRBV27 to TRBJ1-1; 8 nucleotides line up with TRBD1. CDR3 length equals 15 residues. Germline CDR1 is MNHEY and CDR2 is SMNVEV (reference sequence). V was pared by 6 bases and J by 3 bases, with 9 bases of the junction left unmatched. The CDR3 loop is CASRSLTGVDTEAFF. CDR3 nucleotides: TGTGCCAGCAGATCACTGACAGGGGTCGACACTGAAGCTTTCTTT.

In its sample, this clone was seen once. The chain is built from TRBV18 and TRBJ2-7; the D is unclear. The V and J ends lost 3 bases and 3 bases respectively, with 15 bases between them. Germline loops: CDR1 KGHSH, CDR2 LQKENI. The CDR3 runs to 15 residues. CDR3: CASSPAPPGSYEQYF. The CDR3 coding sequence is TGTGCCAGCTCACCGGCCCCCCCTGGAAGCTACGAGCAGTACTTC. The entire variable domain, with the rest obtained from reference TRBV18 and TRBJ2-7, is as follows: NAGVMQNPRHLVRRRGQEARLRCSPMKGHSHVYWYRQLPEEGLKFMVYLQKENIIDESGMPKERFSAEFPKEGPSILRIQQVVRGDSAAYFCASSPAPPGSYEQYFGPGTRLTVT.

The chain combines TRBV6-5 with TRBJ2-7; 9 bases map to TRBD1. Germline V gene sequence: CDR1 MNHEY, CDR2 SVGAGI. Trimming took 5 bases from V and 2 from J; bases not matched to a gene: 7. CDR3 length equals 15 residues. CDR3 loop: CASSQTGQGTYEQYF. CDR3 nucleotide sequence: TGTGCCAGCAGTCAGACGGGACAGGGAACCTACGAGCAGTACTTC.

The chain couples TRBV5-1 to TRBJ2-2; 11 bases align to TRBD2. The CDR3 contains 16 residues. The ends lost 4 bases at V and 4 bases at J; junction bases unmatched: 6. Per germline, CDR1 SGHRS and CDR2 YFSETQ. In DNA form, the CDR3 reads TGCGCCAGCAGCGTCGGACTAGCGGGTACCACCGGGGAGCTGTTTTTT. It specifies CASSVGLAGTTGELFF.

The chain carries TRBV7-9 and TRBJ1-2, with a possible D match to TRBD1 (6 bases). The CDR3 sequence is 14 residues long. V gave up 5 bases and J gave up 4 bases, with 14 bases separating them. Germline assignment: CDR1 SEHNR and CDR2 FQNEAQ (reference sequence). CDR3 DNA: TGTGCCAGCAGCCTGGACAGAGCCTCCTATGGCTACACCTTC. This codes for CASSLDRASYGYTF. Together with reference TRBV7-9 and TRBJ1-2, the CDR3 gives the full variable domain: DTGVSQNPRHKITKRGQNVTFRCDPISEHNRLYWYRQTLGQGPEFLTYFQNEAQLEKSRLLSDRFSAERPKGSFSTLEIQRTEQGDSAMYLCASSLDRASYGYTFGSGTRLTVV.

The V gene is TRBV30, the J gene TRBJ1-3; D is possibly TRBD1 (5 bases). V was cut by 3 bases and J by 1 base, with 16 bases left in between. Germline CDR1 and CDR2: GTSNPN and SVGIG (reference sequence). The CDR3 has 16 residues. The CDR3 is CAWRAPGRNSGNTIYF. DNA of the CDR3: TGTGCCTGGAGAGCCCCGGGACGGAATTCTGGAAACACCATATATTTT.

Here the CDR3 reads CASSSEGGSGNTIYF. In DNA form, the CDR3 reads TGCGCCAGCAGTTCGGAGGGGGGCTCTGGAAACACCATATATTTT. The rearrangement joins TRBV5-1 to TRBJ1-3, with D perhaps matching TRBD1 (6 bases). V lost 5 bases and J lost 0, with 12 bases in between. Germline V CDR1 and CDR2: SGHRS, YFSETQ. The CDR3 has 15 amino acids. The full variable domain, rest sourced from reference TRBV5-1 and TRBJ1-3, is KAGVTQTPRYLIKTRGQQVTLSCSPISGHRSVSWYQQTPGQGLQFLFEYFSETQRNKGNFPGRFSGRQFSNSRSEMNVSTLELGDSALYLCASSSEGGSGNTIYFGEGSWLTVV.

The chain carries TRBV11-1 and TRBJ1-1; maybe TRBD1 (6 bases). CDR3 size: 13 residues. The V gene's germline CDR1 is SGHAT and CDR2 FQDESV (reference sequence). The germline V and J ends were trimmed by 5 bases and 5 bases, with 12 bases remaining between them. The CDR3 is CASSAQGRTEAFF. CDR3 sequence (DNA): TGTGCCAGCAGCGCCCAGGGGCGGACTGAAGCTTTCTTT.

CDR3 sequence (DNA): TGTGCCTGGAGTCGGACAGGGGGCATCGAAAAACTGTTTTTT. It translates to CAWSRTGGIEKLFF. The chain has TRBV30 and TRBJ1-4; TRBD1 agrees at 11 bases. The CDR3 spans 14 residues. The germline V gene encodes CDR1 GTSNPN and CDR2 SVGIG (reference sequence). Losses at the gene ends were 2 bases for V and 8 bases for J; bases not matched to a gene: 4.